Included here is one T cell receptor (beta chain) sequence, with context. It has no known antigen specificity. Nothing much larger sits one base from this clone, and base qualities are not available. Peripheral blood CD8+ and CD4+ T cells from healthy donors, Susac syndrome patients and multiple sclerosis patients were profiled by high-throughput TCR beta sequencing. The multiple sclerosis controls were treatment-naive patients who had stable or active relapsing-remitting disease and met the revised McDonald criteria. CD8+ TEMRA cells were enriched by FACS, while bulk CD8+ and CD4+ T cells were purified by magnetic negative isolation. Blood was collected in EDTA tubes and processed within 24 hours, with PBMCs isolated through density gradient centrifugation. PBMCs intended for TCR sequencing were cryopreserved in liquid nitrogen and were subsequently thawed in a 37 degrees C water bath. The sorted or isolated CD4+, CD8+ and CD8+ TEMRA cells had a purity of 90% or higher.

This record belongs to a study of CD8 T cells in Susac syndrome (dated by TCRdb to about 2019). Describing the broader study: Whether CD8+ T cell activation and differentiation in Susac syndrome was antigen driven was tested using repertoire sequencing. Study-level results and caveats: The number of individuals in the TCR sequencing and HLA analysis was acknowledged as relatively small.

CDR1 and CDR2 (ENHRY, SYGVKD) derive from the germline V gene. Including cysteine and phenylalanine, the CDR3 has 13 amino acids. Only the CDR3 DNA is retained, 39 bases long and in frame from the first base. Trimming at the junction amounts to 2 bases on V and 6 bases on J, and the germline ends lie 10 bases apart. RNA was extracted with the RNeasy kit and about 0.5 to 1 ug was reverse transcribed using random hexamers. The immunoSEQ multiplex PCR assay, which covers 54 Vbeta and 13 Jbeta segments, was used to amplify TCR beta CDR3 regions. PCR amplification bias was corrected by using a synthetic template baseline for primer optimization and computational correction. As for how the authors treated the data: Reads were assigned to V, D and J genes according to IMGT and analyzed in immunoSEQ Analyzer, with only productive sequences retained. Clonality was computed as one minus Shannon entropy normalized by log2 of the number of productive unique sequences. Public and private clones were assessed among the 100 most prevalent clones of each patient and control. A clone was defined as Susac-specific if it was absent from the healthy and MS cohorts, from more than 850 published viral clones and from other ImmuneACCESS disease sequences. TCRdb's own reprocessing of the public reads used fastp at Q25 and MiXCR and kept productive beta chains. Every CDR3 protein is listed once, alongside the most common genes and DNA of its rows. These V and J calls originate from TCRdb's pipeline instead of the authors' own analysis. The sample contains fewer than 350,000 distinct CDR3 sequences, 90% to 95% of them found a single time. About 0.07% of the sample goes to the ten largest clones.

What was sequenced was CD4+ T cells from PBMCs. Rearrangement joined TRBV10-3 to TRBJ1-1, with the identity of the D gene unclear. The origin of this receptor is a human donor with multiple sclerosis. The base sequence is TGTGCCATCAGTGAGCCAATTTCAGCTGAAGCTTTCTTT. This codes for CAISEPISAEAFF.